This T cell receptor (beta chain) was recovered during a study of T cell responses to AZD1222 COVID-19 vaccine. The germline V and J ends were trimmed by 5 bases and 6 bases, with 10 bases remaining between them. Germline CDR1 and CDR2: MNHEY and SMNVEV (reference sequence). The CDR3 has 12 amino acids. Second-dose intervals near 4 or 12 weeks were combined. Some clones are missing from TCRdb's copy, which holds only in-frame ones; the method was immunoSEQ multiplex PCR. Of roughly 98,000 clones listed, 65% to 85% are singletons. Study results and caveats: The donor cohort was predominantly white British with a female majority, and clonal diversity may have been underestimated. The study identified only 6 or 7 AZD1222 recipients as seropositive at baseline.

Worth noting for this clone: Its antigen remains unknown.

This chain joins TRBV27 and TRBJ1-2, with D tentatively TRBD1 (5 bases). Specimen: peripheral blood, collected 28 days after the second AZD1222 dose. This clonotype originated in an adult who received the AZD1222 COVID-19 vaccine. The CDR3 nucleotides are TGTGCCAGCAGTCCAGGGACCCATGGCTACACCTTC. It codes for CASSPGTHGYTF.